This section outlines one TCR beta chain sequence together with its context. These data belong to a study of blood T cell repertoires in COVID-19. In the study overall: Sources were T cells, B-cell-depleted T cells, or PBMCs; the material itself was cDNA or gDNA.

Per the original methods: Amplification with reference gene primers provided the estimates of nucleated cell counts. Method: immunoSEQ multiplex PCR; TCRdb's copy keeps in-frame clones and lacks some. V, J and clone size were drawn from that table, and D and trimming were deduced from the DNA. Found here are under 150,000 clones, around three quarters of them singletons; the top ten hold approximately 4%. The receptor comes from a woman aged 80 or over with acute or convalescent COVID-19. The sequenced sample consisted of peripheral blood.

CDR3 nucleotide sequence: TGTGCCAGCAGTGACGGACTAGCCGAGCAGTACTTC. Translating it yields CASSDGLAEQYF. V usage is TRBV2 and J usage is TRBJ2-7; 8 bases match TRBD2. In germline, CDR1 is SNHLY, CDR2 FYNNEI. V lost 3 bases and J lost 6; bases outside the gene matches: 1. CDR3 length: 12 residues.